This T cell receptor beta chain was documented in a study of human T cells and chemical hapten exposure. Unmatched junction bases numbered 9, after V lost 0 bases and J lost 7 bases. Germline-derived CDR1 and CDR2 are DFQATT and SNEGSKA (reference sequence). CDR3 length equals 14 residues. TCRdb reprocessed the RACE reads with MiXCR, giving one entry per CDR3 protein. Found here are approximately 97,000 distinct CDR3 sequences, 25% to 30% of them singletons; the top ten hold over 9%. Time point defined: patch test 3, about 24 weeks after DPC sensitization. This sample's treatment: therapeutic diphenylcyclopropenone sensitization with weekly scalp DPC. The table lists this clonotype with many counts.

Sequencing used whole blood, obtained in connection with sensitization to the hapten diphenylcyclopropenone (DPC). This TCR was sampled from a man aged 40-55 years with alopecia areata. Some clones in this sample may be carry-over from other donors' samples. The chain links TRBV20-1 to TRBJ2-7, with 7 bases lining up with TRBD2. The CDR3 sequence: CSAREGGSDFEQYF. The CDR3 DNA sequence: TGCAGTGCTAGAGAGGGCGGGAGCGATTTTGAGCAGTACTTC.